This T cell receptor (beta chain) was observed in a study of sequential checkpoint blockade in melanoma. Study-wide background: Arm A got nivolumab then ipilimumab; arm B the reverse, 1:1.

Regarding treatment: randomized to nivolumab then ipilimumab (arm A) or the reverse (arm B). None of the patients previously received DNA-damaging chemotherapy. PBMC sorting kept live CD3+CD8+ cells without CD19 or CD56. This CDR3 has 13 residues. V was clipped by 0 bases and J by 2 bases, with 6 bases between them. Germline assignment: CDR1 SGHRS and CDR2 YFSETQ. The repertoire was sequenced with immunoSEQ multiplex PCR; TCRdb's copy has only in-frame clones and lacks some. The top ten clones hold roughly a sixth of a sample with about 28,000 clones, 75% to 85% of them seen once. The receptor's source is a human donor with melanoma. The source material was CD8+ T cells sorted from blood (inferred from file names), sampled from a patient given nivolumab and ipilimumab in sequence. J is TRBJ2-7 and V is TRBV5-1, with D perhaps matching TRBD1 (6 bases). The CDR3 DNA follows: TGCGCCAGCAGCTTGGACAGGGCCTACGAGCAGTACTTC. Residues: CASSLDRAYEQYF.